The 3 T cell receptor beta chains given below trace back to one sample, sequenced in a study of T cell repertoires in aging, cancer and after chemotherapy. Rearranged V-D-J TRB sequences were amplified with a mixed TRB-A/B primer pool. TCRdb re-called the multiplex PCR reads with MiXCR, one entry per CDR3 protein. Among some 20,000 distinct CDR3 sequences listed, roughly 37% were seen once. The template was genomic DNA from peripheral blood, not RNA. Sequenced input: blood. These receptors were obtained from a human donor with a solid tumor.

This clonotype occurred once. Here the CDR3 reads CASSRTGSSYEQYF. DNA of the CDR3: TGTGCCAGCAGTCGGACAGGGAGCTCCTACGAGCAGTACTTC. The chain is built from TRBV6-2 or TRBV6-3 and TRBJ2-7, with 8 bases matching TRBD1. V trimming: 5 bases; J trimming: 0 bases; junction bases outside the gene matches: 3. The CDR3 runs 14 residues. Germline V gene lookup returns CDR1 MNHEY and CDR2 SVGEGT.

This clonotype is medium-sized by share. V gene TRBV19 combines with J gene TRBJ2-5; 11 nucleotides agree with TRBD2. With 5 bases clipped from V and 9 bases from J, the junction kept 8 bases outside the gene matches. This CDR3 has 14 residues. Germline CDR1 is LNHDA and CDR2 is SQIVND (reference sequence). The CDR3 reads CASSLLAGAPSQYF. Written as DNA, the CDR3 is TGTGCCAGTAGTTTACTAGCGGGAGCGCCGTCCCAGTACTTC.

This chain connects TRBV7-2 to TRBJ2-7; no reliable D call. CDR1 and CDR2 from the germline V gene are SGHTA and FQGNSA. V was pared by 1 base and J by 2 bases, with 12 bases between. This CDR3 has 15 residues. CDR3 protein: CASSLGAGFPYEQYF. The CDR3 DNA sequence: TGTGCCAGCAGCTTAGGGGCAGGATTTCCCTACGAGCAGTACTTC.